The rows below give T cell receptor beta chains drawn from one sample of a study of blood T cell repertoires in COVID-19. Here immunoSEQ multiplex PCR was the method, and the copy in TCRdb shows in-frame clones only, minus some. The data show tens of thousands of clones, around 79% seen once. Sequenced: peripheral blood. The receptor source for this set is a human donor in a cohort sampled during active COVID-19. CDR3s include the opening cysteine and the closing phenylalanine or tryptophan. Fields, in order: V gene, clone size, J gene, D gene, CDR3 DNA, CDR3 protein. D genes are given only for firm matches. Clone size is stated in some rows and not others, as once, few, many or a class when expanded.

V gene: TRBV3-1/TRBV3-2; clone size: .; J gene: TRBJ2-1; D gene: .; CDR3 DNA: TGTGCCAGCAGCCAAGATACAGCAGGGGTTCAGGTCAATGAGCAGTTCTTC; CDR3 protein: CASSQDTAGVQVNEQFF
V gene: TRBV28; clone size: .; J gene: TRBJ2-1; D gene: .; CDR3 DNA: TGTGCCAGCAGTGGGCGGGGGCTGGGCAATGAGCAGTTCTTC; CDR3 protein: CASSGRGLGNEQFF
V gene: TRBV5-1; clone size: .; J gene: TRBJ1-4; D gene: TRBD1; CDR3 DNA: TGCGCCAGCAGCTATGGGACAGGGAGTGAAAAACTGTTTTTT; CDR3 protein: CASSYGTGSEKLFF
V gene: TRBV9; clone size: .; J gene: TRBJ2-3; D gene: .; CDR3 DNA: TGTGCCAGCAGCGTAGTAGAGGTCGACAGATTTTACACAGATACGCAGTATTTT; CDR3 protein: CASSVVEVDRFYTDTQYF
V gene: TRBV5-6; clone size: .; J gene: TRBJ2-5; D gene: .; CDR3 DNA: TGTGCCAGCAGCTTTGGGCAGGGCCAAGAGACCCAGTACTTC; CDR3 protein: CASSFGQGQETQYF
V gene: TRBV7-2; clone size: few; J gene: TRBJ2-7; D gene: TRBD1; CDR3 DNA: TGTGCCAGCAGCTCAAACAGGGGGTACGAGCAGTACTTC; CDR3 protein: CASSSNRGYEQYF
V gene: TRBV5-4; clone size: .; J gene: TRBJ2-5; D gene: .; CDR3 DNA: TGTGCCACCGGCCGTAGCACTGAGACCCAGTACTTC; CDR3 protein: CATGRSTETQYF
V gene: TRBV9; clone size: .; J gene: TRBJ2-6; D gene: .; CDR3 DNA: TGTGCCAGCAGCGTCGACAGCACCTTCTTCTCTGGGGCCAACGTCCTGACTTTC; CDR3 protein: CASSVDSTFFSGANVLTF
V gene: TRBV4-1; clone size: .; J gene: TRBJ1-2; D gene: .; CDR3 DNA: TGCGCCAGCAGCCAAGGGCCAGGGAATATCGATGGCTACACCTTC; CDR3 protein: CASSQGPGNIDGYTF
V gene: TRBV7-9; clone size: medium-sized; J gene: TRBJ2-2; D gene: TRBD1; CDR3 DNA: TGTGCCAGCAGCTCTCGGACAGGGGCCACCGGGGAGCTGTTTTTT; CDR3 protein: CASSSRTGATGELFF
V gene: TRBV6-5; clone size: .; J gene: TRBJ1-1; D gene: .; CDR3 DNA: TGTGCCAGCAGTTACAATCCTTTGAACACTGAAGCTTTCTTT; CDR3 protein: CASSYNPLNTEAFF
V gene: TRBV30; clone size: .; J gene: TRBJ1-1; D gene: .; CDR3 DNA: TGTGCCTGGAACCCGGGGGGGCGCCCTGAAGCTTTCTTT; CDR3 protein: CAWNPGGRPEAFF
V gene: TRBV18; clone size: .; J gene: TRBJ1-1; D gene: .; CDR3 DNA: TGTGCCAGCTCGGATGGACAGAACACTGAAGCTTTCTTT; CDR3 protein: CASSDGQNTEAFF
V gene: TRBV11-3; clone size: .; J gene: TRBJ2-1; D gene: .; CDR3 DNA: TGTGCCAGCAGCTTAGTAGGTAGCCCCAATGAGCAGTTCTTC; CDR3 protein: CASSLVGSPNEQFF
V gene: TRBV13; clone size: .; J gene: TRBJ1-4; D gene: TRBD1; CDR3 DNA: TGTGCCAGCAGCTCATACAGGGGGCAGGATGAAAAACTGTTTTTT; CDR3 protein: CASSSYRGQDEKLFF
V gene: TRBV12-3/TRBV12-4; clone size: .; J gene: TRBJ2-3; D gene: .; CDR3 DNA: TGTGCCAGCAGTCCACATAGCACAGATACGCAGTATTTT; CDR3 protein: CASSPHSTDTQYF
V gene: TRBV5-1; clone size: few; J gene: TRBJ1-3; D gene: .; CDR3 DNA: TGCGCCAGCAGCTTGGCGCAGATTCTTTCTGGAAACACCATATATTTT; CDR3 protein: CASSLAQILSGNTIYF
V gene: TRBV25-1; clone size: .; J gene: TRBJ2-2; D gene: .; CDR3 DNA: TGTGCCAGCAGTGAATATAGCGGGGAGCTGTTTTTT; CDR3 protein: CASSEYSGELFF
V gene: TRBV12-5; clone size: once; J gene: TRBJ2-5; D gene: TRBD1; CDR3 DNA: TGTGCTAGTACCCCGACAGGGGGCGTTCGAGAGACCCAGTACTTC; CDR3 protein: CASTPTGGVRETQYF
V gene: TRBV19; clone size: .; J gene: TRBJ2-3; D gene: .; CDR3 DNA: TGTGCCAGCCGAGTTCAGGCTCCCACAGATACGCAGTATTTT; CDR3 protein: CASRVQAPTDTQYF
V gene: TRBV7-2; clone size: once; J gene: TRBJ2-3; D gene: .; CDR3 DNA: TGTGCCAGCTACCCTTTGGCGGGTAGAACAGATACGCAGTATTTT; CDR3 protein: CASYPLAGRTDTQYF
V gene: TRBV7-7; clone size: once; J gene: TRBJ1-4; D gene: TRBD1; CDR3 DNA: TGTGCTAGCAGCTTAGACAGGGGGGGTAAACTGTTTTTT; CDR3 protein: CASSLDRGGKLFF
V gene: TRBV5-1; clone size: .; J gene: TRBJ2-7; D gene: .; CDR3 DNA: TGCGCCAGCAGCCCGCCCGGTGGGGTGGGAGCCTCCTACGAGCAGTACTTC; CDR3 protein: CASSPPGGVGASYEQYF
V gene: TRBV2; clone size: few; J gene: TRBJ1-2; D gene: TRBD1; CDR3 DNA: TGTGCCAGCAGGGGCGGGACAGTGACAGGCTACACCTTC; CDR3 protein: CASRGGTVTGYTF
V gene: TRBV13; clone size: .; J gene: TRBJ1-6; D gene: TRBD1; CDR3 DNA: TGTGCCAGCAGCTTAGGGGGGACAGAACTCTCCTATAATTCACCCCTCCACTTT; CDR3 protein: CASSLGGTELSYNSPLHF
V gene: TRBV7-9; clone size: .; J gene: TRBJ2-1; D gene: .; CDR3 DNA: TGTGCCAGCAGCTTTGGAGTAAATTCCTACAATGAGCAGTTCTTC; CDR3 protein: CASSFGVNSYNEQFF
V gene: TRBV19; clone size: .; J gene: TRBJ2-1; D gene: TRBD2; CDR3 DNA: TGTGCCAGTAGTATCGACCGGACTAGCGGGAGGGTCGATGAGCAGTTCTTC; CDR3 protein: CASSIDRTSGRVDEQFF
V gene: TRBV30; clone size: few; J gene: TRBJ1-1; D gene: TRBD1; CDR3 DNA: TGTGCCTGGAGTGCCGGACAGGAGGAAGCTTTCTTT; CDR3 protein: CAWSAGQEEAFF
V gene: TRBV6-2/TRBV6-3; clone size: .; J gene: TRBJ1-1; D gene: .; CDR3 DNA: TGTGCCAGCAGTTCGTCCGGGGGGATGAACACTGAAGCTTTCTTT; CDR3 protein: CASSSSGGMNTEAFF
V gene: TRBV27; clone size: few; J gene: TRBJ1-1; D gene: .; CDR3 DNA: TGTGCCAGCAGTTCCGATAGGAACACTGAAGCTTTCTTT; CDR3 protein: CASSSDRNTEAFF
V gene: TRBV7-2; clone size: .; J gene: TRBJ1-1; D gene: TRBD1; CDR3 DNA: TGTGCCAGCAGCTCCGGACAGGTGAACACTGAAGCTTTCTTT; CDR3 protein: CASSSGQVNTEAFF
V gene: TRBV4-1; clone size: .; J gene: TRBJ2-1; D gene: .; CDR3 DNA: TGCGCCAGCAGCCTCCGACAGGATTACTCCTACAATGAGCAGTTCTTC; CDR3 protein: CASSLRQDYSYNEQFF
V gene: TRBV30; clone size: .; J gene: TRBJ2-1; D gene: .; CDR3 DNA: TGTGCCTGGAGTGCCCCCGCTAGCCTTACTGAGCAGTTCTTC; CDR3 protein: CAWSAPASLTEQFF
V gene: TRBV6-5; clone size: .; J gene: TRBJ2-3; D gene: TRBD2; CDR3 DNA: TGTGCCAGCAGTTACTTTACTAGCGGGGGCACAGATACGCAGTATTTT; CDR3 protein: CASSYFTSGGTDTQYF
V gene: TRBV4-3; clone size: .; J gene: TRBJ2-1; D gene: TRBD1; CDR3 DNA: TGCGCCAGCAGCCCCGGGACAGGGTCCTACAATGAGCAGTTCTTC; CDR3 protein: CASSPGTGSYNEQFF
V gene: TRBV5-4; clone size: once; J gene: TRBJ1-1; D gene: TRBD1; CDR3 DNA: TGTGCCAGCAGTTTGGGACAGACGAACACTGAAGCTTTCTTT; CDR3 protein: CASSLGQTNTEAFF
V gene: TRBV13; clone size: .; J gene: TRBJ2-3; D gene: .; CDR3 DNA: TGTGCCAGCAGCTTAGCCCTCCGGACTAACCCGGATACGCAGTATTTT; CDR3 protein: CASSLALRTNPDTQYF
V gene: TRBV2; clone size: .; J gene: TRBJ2-7; D gene: TRBD1; CDR3 DNA: TGTGCCAGCAGTGAAGGTTTCGGACAGGGGTTACCCGAGCAGTACTTC; CDR3 protein: CASSEGFGQGLPEQYF
V gene: TRBV11-2; clone size: .; J gene: TRBJ1-5; D gene: .; CDR3 DNA: TGTGCCAGCAGCCTGAACAGGTTTCAGCCCCAGCATTTT; CDR3 protein: CASSLNRFQPQHF
V gene: TRBV29-1; clone size: .; J gene: TRBJ2-1; D gene: TRBD2; CDR3 DNA: TGCAGCGTTGGGTTGGCTAGCGGGAGTTATAATGAGCAGTTCTTC; CDR3 protein: CSVGLASGSYNEQFF
V gene: TRBV7-9; clone size: .; J gene: TRBJ2-7; D gene: TRBD1; CDR3 DNA: TGTGCCAGCAGCTCTCTGGGACAGGGGGCCCCCTACGAGCAGTACTTC; CDR3 protein: CASSSLGQGAPYEQYF
V gene: TRBV18; clone size: .; J gene: TRBJ2-7; D gene: .; CDR3 DNA: TGTGCCAGCTCACCACGGGCTGACCCGGGATACGAGCAGTACTTC; CDR3 protein: CASSPRADPGYEQYF
V gene: TRBV28; clone size: .; J gene: TRBJ1-6; D gene: .; CDR3 DNA: TGTGCCAGCAGTTTATTGGGGGCGGGTTCACCCCTCCACTTT; CDR3 protein: CASSLLGAGSPLHF
V gene: TRBV9; clone size: .; J gene: TRBJ2-1; D gene: .; CDR3 DNA: TGTGCCAGCAGCATCGCGGGTAGCGCCTACAATGAGCAGTTCTTC; CDR3 protein: CASSIAGSAYNEQFF
V gene: TRBV5-5; clone size: .; J gene: TRBJ1-2; D gene: .; CDR3 DNA: TGTGCCAGCAGCTTGCTCCTAGACTATGGCTACACCTTC; CDR3 protein: CASSLLLDYGYTF
V gene: TRBV30; clone size: .; J gene: TRBJ1-5; D gene: TRBD1; CDR3 DNA: TGTGCCTGGAGTGTAGGACAGGGGAATCAGCCCCAGCATTTT; CDR3 protein: CAWSVGQGNQPQHF
V gene: TRBV4-1; clone size: .; J gene: TRBJ1-5; D gene: TRBD1; CDR3 DNA: TGCGCCAGCAGCCAAGGGACAGGGTATAGCAATCAGCCCCAGCATTTT; CDR3 protein: CASSQGTGYSNQPQHF
V gene: TRBV6-5; clone size: .; J gene: TRBJ1-2; D gene: .; CDR3 DNA: TGTGCCAGCAGTTACTCTGGGGGCAGGACAGTAAATGGCTACACCTTC; CDR3 protein: CASSYSGGRTVNGYTF
V gene: TRBV29-1; clone size: .; J gene: TRBJ1-5; D gene: .; CDR3 DNA: TGCAGCGTTGAAGACCCCGATCAGCCCCAGCATTTT; CDR3 protein: CSVEDPDQPQHF
V gene: TRBV7-9; clone size: .; J gene: TRBJ2-1; D gene: .; CDR3 DNA: TGTGCCAGCAGCTCGACAGGGGAGGGCGAGCAGTTCTTC; CDR3 protein: CASSSTGEGEQFF
V gene: TRBV3-1/TRBV3-2; clone size: .; J gene: TRBJ2-3; D gene: .; CDR3 DNA: TGTGCCAGCAGCCACGAACAGTTAGGTCGCTATACGCAGTATTTT; CDR3 protein: CASSHEQLGRYTQYF
V gene: TRBV7-8; clone size: .; J gene: TRBJ1-1; D gene: .; CDR3 DNA: TGTGCCAGCAGCTTCCCTCCGAGGAGAGGAGCTTTCTTT; CDR3 protein: CASSFPPRRGAFF